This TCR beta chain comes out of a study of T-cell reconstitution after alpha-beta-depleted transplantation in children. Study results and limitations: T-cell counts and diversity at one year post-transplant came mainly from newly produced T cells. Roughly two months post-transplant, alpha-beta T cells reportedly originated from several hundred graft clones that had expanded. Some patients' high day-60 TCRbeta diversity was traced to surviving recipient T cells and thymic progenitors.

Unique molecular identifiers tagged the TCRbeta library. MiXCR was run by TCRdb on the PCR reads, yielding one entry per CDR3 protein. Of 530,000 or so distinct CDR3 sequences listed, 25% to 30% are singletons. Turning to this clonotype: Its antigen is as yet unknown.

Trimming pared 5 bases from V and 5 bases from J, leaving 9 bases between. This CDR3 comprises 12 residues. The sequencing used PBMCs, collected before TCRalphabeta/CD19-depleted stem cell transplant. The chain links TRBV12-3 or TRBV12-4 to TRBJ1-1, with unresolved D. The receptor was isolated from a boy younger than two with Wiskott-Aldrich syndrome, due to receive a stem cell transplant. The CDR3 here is CASSPEKTEAFF. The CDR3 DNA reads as TGTGCCAGCAGTCCGGAGAAGACTGAAGCTTTCTTT.